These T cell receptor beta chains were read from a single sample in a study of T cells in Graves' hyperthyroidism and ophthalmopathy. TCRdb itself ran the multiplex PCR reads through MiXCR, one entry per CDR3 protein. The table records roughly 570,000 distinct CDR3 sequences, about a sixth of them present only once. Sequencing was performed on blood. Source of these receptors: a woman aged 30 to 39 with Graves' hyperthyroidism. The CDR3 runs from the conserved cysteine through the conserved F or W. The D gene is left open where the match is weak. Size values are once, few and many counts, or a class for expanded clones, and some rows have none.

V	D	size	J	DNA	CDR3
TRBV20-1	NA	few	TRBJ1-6	TGCAGTGCTAGACCCGACGGGGCTGGTTCACCCCTCCACTTT	CSARPDGAGSPLHF
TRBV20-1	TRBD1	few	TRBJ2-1	TGCAGTGCTAGAGTACAGGGGCCCTACAATGAGCAGTTCTTC	CSARVQGPYNEQFF
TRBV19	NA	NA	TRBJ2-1	TGTGCCAGTAGTATCACCAGAGTGGGGATCAATGAGCAGTTCTTC	CASSITRVGINEQFF
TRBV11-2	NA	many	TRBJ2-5	TGTGCCAGCAGCCCCCTAGCCGCCCGAGGAGAGACCCAGTACTTC	CASSPLAARGETQYF
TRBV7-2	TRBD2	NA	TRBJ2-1	TGTGCCAGCAGGAGGACTAGCGGGGCGGGCTCCTACAATGGGCAGTTCTTC	CASRRTSGAGSYNGQFF
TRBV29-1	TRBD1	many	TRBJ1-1	TGCAGCGTGGATCCGACAGGGAAGTACACTGAAGCTTTCTTT	CSVDPTGKYTEAFF
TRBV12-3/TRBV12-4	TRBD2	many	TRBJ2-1	TGTGCCAGCAGTTTTTTTCGGACTAGCGGGAGTGAAGGGTACAATGAGCAGTTCTTC	CASSFFRTSGSEGYNEQFF
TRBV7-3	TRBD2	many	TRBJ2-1	TGTGCCAGCAGCCCATTAGCGGGAGGTGAGCAGTTCTTC	CASSPLAGGEQFF
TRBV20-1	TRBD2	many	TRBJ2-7	TGCAGTGCTAGAGGTCGTACTAGCGGGAGCTCCTACGAGCAGTACTTC	CSARGRTSGSSYEQYF
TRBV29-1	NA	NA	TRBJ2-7	TGCAGCGTTGTTGGGCTAGGCGAGCAGTACTTC	CSVVGLGEQYF
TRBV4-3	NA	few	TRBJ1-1	TGCGCCAGCAGCCAAGGACGACAGGTCTACACTGAAGCTTTCTTT	CASSQGRQVYTEAFF
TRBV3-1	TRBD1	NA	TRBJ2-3	TGTGCCAGCAGCCCCCGACAGGGCTTCACAGATACGCAGTATTTT	CASSPRQGFTDTQYF